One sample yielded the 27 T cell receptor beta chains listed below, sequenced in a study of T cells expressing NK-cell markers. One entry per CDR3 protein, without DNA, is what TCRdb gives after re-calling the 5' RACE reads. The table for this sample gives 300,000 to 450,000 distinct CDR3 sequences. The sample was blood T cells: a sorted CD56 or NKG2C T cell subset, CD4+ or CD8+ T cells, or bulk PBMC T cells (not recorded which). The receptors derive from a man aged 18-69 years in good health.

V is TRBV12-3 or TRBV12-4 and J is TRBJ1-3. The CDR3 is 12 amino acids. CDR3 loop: CATQRIGNTIYF.

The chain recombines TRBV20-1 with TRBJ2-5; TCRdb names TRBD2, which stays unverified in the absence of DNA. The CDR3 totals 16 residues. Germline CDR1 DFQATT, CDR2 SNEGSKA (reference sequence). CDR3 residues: CSATRGGLAGRETQYF.

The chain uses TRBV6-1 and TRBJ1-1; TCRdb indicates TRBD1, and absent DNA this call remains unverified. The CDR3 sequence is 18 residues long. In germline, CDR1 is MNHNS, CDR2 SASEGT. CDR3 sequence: CASSGLNPGQFGGTEAFF.

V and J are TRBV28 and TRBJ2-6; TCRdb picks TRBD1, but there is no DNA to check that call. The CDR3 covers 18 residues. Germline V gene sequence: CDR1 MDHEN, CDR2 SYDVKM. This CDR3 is CASRPRTGHSSGANVLTF.

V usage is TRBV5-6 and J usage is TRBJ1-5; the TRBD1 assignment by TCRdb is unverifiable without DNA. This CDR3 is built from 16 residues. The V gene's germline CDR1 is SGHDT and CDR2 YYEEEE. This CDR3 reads CASSFRTGLKNQPQHF.

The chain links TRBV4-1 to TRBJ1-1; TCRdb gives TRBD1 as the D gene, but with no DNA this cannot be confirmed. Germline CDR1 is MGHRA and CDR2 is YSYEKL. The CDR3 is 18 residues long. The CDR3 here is CASSRQTGGLWMNTEAFF.

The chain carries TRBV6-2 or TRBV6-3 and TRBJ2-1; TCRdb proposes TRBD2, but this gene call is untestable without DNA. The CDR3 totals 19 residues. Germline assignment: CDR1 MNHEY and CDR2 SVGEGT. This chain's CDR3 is CASSYSPPLTSGGRDEQFF.

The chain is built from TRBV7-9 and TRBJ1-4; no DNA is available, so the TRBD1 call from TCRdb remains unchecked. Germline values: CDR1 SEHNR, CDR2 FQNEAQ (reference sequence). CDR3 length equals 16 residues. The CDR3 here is CASSLPLGRSNEKLFF.

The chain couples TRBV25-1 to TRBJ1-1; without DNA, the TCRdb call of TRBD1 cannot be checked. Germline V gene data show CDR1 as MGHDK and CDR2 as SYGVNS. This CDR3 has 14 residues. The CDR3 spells CASSSGQGRSEAFF.

CDR3 loop: CASRLRGPLHF. The rearrangement links TRBV2 to TRBJ1-6; TCRdb's D call, TRBD1, is unchecked because there is no DNA. Germline CDR1 and CDR2: SNHLY and FYNNEI. This CDR3 contains 11 residues.

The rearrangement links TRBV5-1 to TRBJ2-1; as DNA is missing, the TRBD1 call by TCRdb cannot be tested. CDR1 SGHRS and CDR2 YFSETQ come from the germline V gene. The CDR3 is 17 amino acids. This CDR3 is CASSLNLLGQGNNEQFF.

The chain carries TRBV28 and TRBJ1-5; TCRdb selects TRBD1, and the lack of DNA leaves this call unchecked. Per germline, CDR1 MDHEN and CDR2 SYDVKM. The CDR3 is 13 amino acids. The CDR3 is CAIPRGGNQPQHF. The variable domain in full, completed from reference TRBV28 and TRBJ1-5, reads DVKVTQSSRYLVKRTGEKVFLECVQDMDHENMFWYRQDPGLGLRLIYFSYDVKMKEKGDIPEGYSVSREKKERFSLILESASTNQTSMYLCAIPRGGNQPQHFGDGTRLSIL.

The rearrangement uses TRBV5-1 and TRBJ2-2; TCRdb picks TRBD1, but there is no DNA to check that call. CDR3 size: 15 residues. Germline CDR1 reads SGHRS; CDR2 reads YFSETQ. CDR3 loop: CASSGGTTIGGELFF.

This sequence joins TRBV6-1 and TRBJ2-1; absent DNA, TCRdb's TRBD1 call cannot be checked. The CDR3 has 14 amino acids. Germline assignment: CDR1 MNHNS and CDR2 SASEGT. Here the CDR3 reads CASRSTGFLNEQFF.

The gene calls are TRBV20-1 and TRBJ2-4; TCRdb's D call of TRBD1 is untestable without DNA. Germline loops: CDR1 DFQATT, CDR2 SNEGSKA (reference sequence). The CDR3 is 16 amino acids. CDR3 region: CSASADRVLAKNIQYF.

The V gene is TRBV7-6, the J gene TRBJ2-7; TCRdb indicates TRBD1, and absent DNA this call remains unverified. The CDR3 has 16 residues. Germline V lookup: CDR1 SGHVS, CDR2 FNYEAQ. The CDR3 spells CASSPGGLGPTYEQYF.

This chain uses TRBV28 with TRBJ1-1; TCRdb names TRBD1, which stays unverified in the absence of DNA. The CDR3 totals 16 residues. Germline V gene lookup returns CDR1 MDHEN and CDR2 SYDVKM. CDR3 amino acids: CASSSSDRPLGTEAFF.

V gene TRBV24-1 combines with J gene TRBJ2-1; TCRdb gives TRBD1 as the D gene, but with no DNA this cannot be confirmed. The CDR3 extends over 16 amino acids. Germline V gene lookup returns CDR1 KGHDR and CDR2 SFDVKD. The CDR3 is CATSELGTGTHNEQFF.

The CDR3 here is CASSQPQRGTGELFF. This chain joins TRBV6-1 and TRBJ2-2; TCRdb's assignment of TRBD1 cannot be checked, as there is no DNA. CDR1 and CDR2 (germline): MNHNS, SASEGT. The CDR3 totals 15 residues.

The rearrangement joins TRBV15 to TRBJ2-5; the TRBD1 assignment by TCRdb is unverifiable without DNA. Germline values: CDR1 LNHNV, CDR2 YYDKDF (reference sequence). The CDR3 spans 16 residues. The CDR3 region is CATSRGRTGGAETQYF.

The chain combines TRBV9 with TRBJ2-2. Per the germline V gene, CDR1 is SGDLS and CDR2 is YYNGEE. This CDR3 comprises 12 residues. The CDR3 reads CASSVVAWELFF.

CDR3 protein: CASSLQGIREQETQYF. V gene TRBV7-9 combines with J gene TRBJ2-5; lacking DNA, the TRBD1 call made by TCRdb goes unchecked. CDR3 length equals 16 residues. Germline V gene lookup returns CDR1 SEHNR and CDR2 FQNEAQ (reference sequence).

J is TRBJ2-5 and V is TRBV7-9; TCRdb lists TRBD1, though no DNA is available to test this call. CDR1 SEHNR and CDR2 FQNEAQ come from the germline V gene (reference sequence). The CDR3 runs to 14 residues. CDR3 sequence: CASSLTGRRETQYF.

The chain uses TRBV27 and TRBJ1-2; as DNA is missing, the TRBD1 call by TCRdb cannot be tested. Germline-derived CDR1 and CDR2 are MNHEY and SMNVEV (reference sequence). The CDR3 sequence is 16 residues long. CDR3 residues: CASVRTGGDARYGYTF.

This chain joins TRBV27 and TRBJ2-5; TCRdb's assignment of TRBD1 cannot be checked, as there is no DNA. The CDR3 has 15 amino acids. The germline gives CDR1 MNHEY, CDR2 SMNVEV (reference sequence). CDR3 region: CASGPWGGGQETQYF.

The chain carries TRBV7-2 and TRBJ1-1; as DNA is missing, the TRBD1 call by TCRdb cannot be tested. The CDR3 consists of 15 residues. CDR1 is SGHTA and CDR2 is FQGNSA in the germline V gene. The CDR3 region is CASSLAGPQGTEAFF.

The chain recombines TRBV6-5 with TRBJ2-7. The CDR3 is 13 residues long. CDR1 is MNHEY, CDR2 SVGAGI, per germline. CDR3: CASSNHRPYEQYF.